What follows are 7 T cell receptor beta chains derived from one specimen sequenced in a study of T cell responses to AZD1222 COVID-19 vaccine. Profiling relied on immunoSEQ multiplex PCR, and the TCRdb table lists in-frame clones only, not all of them. The data contain 160,000 or so clones, roughly nine tenths of them singletons. This sample comprised peripheral blood, obtained on day 0 of AZD1222 vaccination. Every receptor here comes from an adult in good health.

This chain joins TRBV7-9 and TRBJ2-5; tentatively, D is TRBD2 (6 bases). CDR1 and CDR2 from the germline V gene are SEHNR and FQNEAQ (reference sequence). The CDR3 spans 13 residues. Trimming cost V 4 bases and J 5 bases, with 11 bases left between them. The CDR3 reads CASSSRDSETQYF. CDR3 nucleotide sequence: TGTGCCAGCAGCTCTAGGGACTCCGAGACCCAGTACTTC.

The chain employs TRBV30 and TRBJ2-7; the D gene could be TRBD1 or TRBD2 (6 bases each). CDR3 length equals 14 residues. CDR1 is GTSNPN and CDR2 is SVGIG in the germline V gene (reference sequence). V was clipped by 5 bases and J by 4 bases, with 18 bases between them. In nucleotides, the CDR3 is TGTGCCTGGGTCCGGGACTCCCAGGGGTACGAGCAGTACTTC. Encoded protein: CAWVRDSQGYEQYF. The full variable domain, rest sourced from reference TRBV30 and TRBJ2-7, is SQTIHQWPATLVQPVGSPLSLECTVEGTSNPNLYWYRQAAGRGLQLLFYSVGIGQISSEVPQNLSASRPQDRQFILSSKKLLLSDSGFYLCAWVRDSQGYEQYFGPGTRLTVT.

The chain couples TRBV5-5 to TRBJ2-1; 8 bases fit TRBD2. V gave up 4 bases and J gave up 4 bases; unmatched junction bases: 10. The CDR3 loop spans 16 amino acids. Germline V lookup: CDR1 SGHKS, CDR2 YYEKEE (reference sequence). The CDR3 coding sequence is TGTGCCAGCAGCCTCACGGGTAGCGGGACATACAATGAGCAGTTCTTC. Residues: CASSLTGSGTYNEQFF.

The rearrangement uses TRBV28 and TRBJ2-5; 7 nucleotides match TRBD2. CDR3 length equals 15 residues. Looked up from germline, CDR1 is MDHEN and CDR2 is SYDVKM. After removal of 6 bases from V and 4 bases from J, the junction contained 11 bases not matched to a gene. CDR3 region: CASSPGEGGRETQYF. The CDR3 coding sequence is TGTGCCAGCAGCCCGGGGGAGGGTGGTCGAGAGACCCAGTACTTC.

The chain combines TRBV7-9 with TRBJ1-1, with D uncertain. V dropped 8 bases and J dropped 4 bases, with 14 bases sitting between them. The CDR3 contains 13 residues. Germline V gene data show CDR1 as SEHNR and CDR2 as FQNEAQ (reference sequence). CDR3 sequence reads: CASSARVGTEAFF. The DNA for the CDR3 is TGTGCCAGCTCTGCCAGAGTCGGCACTGAAGCTTTCTTT.

This chain links TRBV7-2 with TRBJ1-2, with TRBD1 matching 8 bases. This CDR3 region has 15 residues. With 5 bases clipped from V and 7 bases from J, the junction kept 12 bases outside the gene matches. Germline V CDR1 and CDR2: SGHTA, FQGNSA. The CDR3 reads CASSPQRTGNLGYTF. CDR3 in DNA: TGTGCCAGCAGCCCCCAACGGACAGGGAATCTTGGCTACACCTTC.

The chain is built from TRBV18 and TRBJ2-3; D unresolved. Germline V gene data show CDR1 as KGHSH and CDR2 as LQKENI. CDR3 size: 12 residues. With 4 bases removed from V and 0 bases from J, the gap between germline ends came to 2 bases. CDR3 loop: CASSQSTDTQYF. The CDR3 DNA is TGTGCCAGCTCACAGAGCACAGATACGCAGTATTTT.